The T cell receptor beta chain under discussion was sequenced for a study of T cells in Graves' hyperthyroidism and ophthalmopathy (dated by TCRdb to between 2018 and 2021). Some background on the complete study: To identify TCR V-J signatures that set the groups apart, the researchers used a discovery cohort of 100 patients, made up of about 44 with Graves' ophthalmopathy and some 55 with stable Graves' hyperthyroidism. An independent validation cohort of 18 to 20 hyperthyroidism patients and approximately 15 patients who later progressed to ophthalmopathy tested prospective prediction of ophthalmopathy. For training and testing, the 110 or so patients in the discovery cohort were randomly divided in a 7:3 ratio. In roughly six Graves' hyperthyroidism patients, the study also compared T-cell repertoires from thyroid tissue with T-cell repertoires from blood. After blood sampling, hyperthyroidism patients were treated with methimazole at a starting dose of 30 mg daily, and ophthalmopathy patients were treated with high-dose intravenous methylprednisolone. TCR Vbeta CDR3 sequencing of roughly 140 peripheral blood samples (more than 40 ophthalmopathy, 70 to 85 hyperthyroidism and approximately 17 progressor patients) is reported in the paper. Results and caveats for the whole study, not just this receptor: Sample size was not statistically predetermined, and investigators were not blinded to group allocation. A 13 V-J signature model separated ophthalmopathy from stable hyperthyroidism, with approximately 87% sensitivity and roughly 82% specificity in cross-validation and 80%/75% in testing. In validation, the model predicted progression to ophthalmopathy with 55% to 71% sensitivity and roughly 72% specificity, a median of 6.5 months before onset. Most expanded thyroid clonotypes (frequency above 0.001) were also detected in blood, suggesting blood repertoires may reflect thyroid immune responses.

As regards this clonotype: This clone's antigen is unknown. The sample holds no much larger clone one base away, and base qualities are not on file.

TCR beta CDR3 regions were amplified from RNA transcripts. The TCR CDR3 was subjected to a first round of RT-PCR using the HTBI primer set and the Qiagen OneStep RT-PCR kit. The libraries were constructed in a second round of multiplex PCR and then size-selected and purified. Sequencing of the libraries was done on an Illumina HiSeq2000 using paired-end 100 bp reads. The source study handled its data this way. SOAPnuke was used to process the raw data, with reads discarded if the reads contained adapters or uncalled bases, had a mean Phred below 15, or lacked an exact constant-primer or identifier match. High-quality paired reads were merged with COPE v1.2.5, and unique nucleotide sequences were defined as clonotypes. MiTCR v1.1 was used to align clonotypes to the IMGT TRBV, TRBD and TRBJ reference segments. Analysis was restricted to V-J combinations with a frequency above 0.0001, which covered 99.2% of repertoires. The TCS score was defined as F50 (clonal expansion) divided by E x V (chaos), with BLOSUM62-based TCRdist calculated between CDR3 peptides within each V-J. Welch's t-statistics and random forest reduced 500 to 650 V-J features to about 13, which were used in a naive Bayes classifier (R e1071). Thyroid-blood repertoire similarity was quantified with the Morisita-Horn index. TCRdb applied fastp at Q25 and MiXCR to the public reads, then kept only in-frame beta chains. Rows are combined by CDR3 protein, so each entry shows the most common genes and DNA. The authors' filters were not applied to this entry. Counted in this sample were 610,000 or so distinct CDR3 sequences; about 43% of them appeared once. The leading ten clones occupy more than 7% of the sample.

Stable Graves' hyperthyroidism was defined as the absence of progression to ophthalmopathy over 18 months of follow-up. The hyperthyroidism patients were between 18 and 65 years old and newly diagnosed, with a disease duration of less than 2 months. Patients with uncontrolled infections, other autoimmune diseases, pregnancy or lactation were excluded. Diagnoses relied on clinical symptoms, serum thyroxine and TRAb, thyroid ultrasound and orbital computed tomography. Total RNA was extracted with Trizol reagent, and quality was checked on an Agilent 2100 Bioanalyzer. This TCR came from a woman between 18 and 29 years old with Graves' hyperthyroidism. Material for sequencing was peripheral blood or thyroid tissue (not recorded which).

The encoded CDR3 is CASSQGRLRRSEQYF. The sequenced DNA is TGCGCCAGCAGCCAAGGGAGACTCCGGCGGTCCGAGCAGTACTTC. The sequence links TRBV4-1 to TRBJ2-7; the D gene assignment is ambiguous. The CDR3 sequence holds 15 residues, the cysteine and phenylalanine included. Only the CDR3 DNA stays, 45 bases, in frame from base 1. V is shortened by 1 base, J by 6 bases, and the region joining them spans 16 bases. Per the germline V gene, MGHRA is the CDR1 and YSYEKL is the CDR2.